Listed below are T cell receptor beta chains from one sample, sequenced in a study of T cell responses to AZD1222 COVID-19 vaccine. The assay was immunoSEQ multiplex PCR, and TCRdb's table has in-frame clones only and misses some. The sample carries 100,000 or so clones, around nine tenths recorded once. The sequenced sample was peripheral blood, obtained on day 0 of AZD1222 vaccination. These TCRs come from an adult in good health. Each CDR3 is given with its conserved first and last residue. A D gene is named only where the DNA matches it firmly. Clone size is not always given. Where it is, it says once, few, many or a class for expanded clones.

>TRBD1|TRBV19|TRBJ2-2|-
CASSMTGVTGELFF
TGTGCCAGTAGTATGACAGGGGTTACCGGGGAGCTGTTTTTT
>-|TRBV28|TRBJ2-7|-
CASSLTGPLSYEQYF
TGTGCCAGCAGTTTGACCGGACCTCTCTCCTACGAGCAGTACTTC
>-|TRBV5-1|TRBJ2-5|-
CASRKNPRPETQYF
TGCGCCAGCAGAAAAAATCCCAGGCCAGAGACCCAGTACTTC
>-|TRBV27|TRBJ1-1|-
CASSSLGRAEAFF
TGTGCCAGCAGTTCATTAGGGAGGGCCGAAGCTTTCTTT
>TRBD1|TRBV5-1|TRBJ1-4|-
CASSTGQGKGLFF
TGCGCCAGCAGCACCGGACAGGGGAAAGGACTGTTTTTT
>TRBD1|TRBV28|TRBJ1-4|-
CASIPRDRPNEKLFF
TGTGCCAGCATTCCCAGGGACAGACCTAATGAAAAACTGTTTTTT
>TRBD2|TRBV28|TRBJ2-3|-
CASSLYRWTSGKKAGSTDTQYF
TGTGCCAGCAGTTTATATCGTTGGACTAGCGGGAAAAAGGCTGGGAGCACAGATACGCAGTATTTT
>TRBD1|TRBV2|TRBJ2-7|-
CASSESDRSYEQYF
TGTGCCAGCAGTGAGTCGGACAGGTCCTACGAGCAGTACTTC
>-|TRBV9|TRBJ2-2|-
CASSFELRGVEGELFF
TGTGCCAGCAGCTTCGAGTTACGTGGGGTTGAGGGGGAGCTGTTTTTT
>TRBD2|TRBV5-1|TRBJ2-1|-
CASKPGLAGGVEQFF
TGCGCCAGCAAACCCGGACTAGCGGGAGGGGTTGAGCAGTTCTTC
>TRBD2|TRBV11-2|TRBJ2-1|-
CASSQRTSGRRNEQFF
TGTGCCAGCAGCCAACGGACTAGCGGGAGAAGGAATGAGCAGTTCTTC
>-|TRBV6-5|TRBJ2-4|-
CASSLADTLYF
TGTGCCAGCAGCCTCGCGGACACTCTCTACTTC
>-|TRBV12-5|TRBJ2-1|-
CASGLGWEQFF
TGTGCTAGTGGTTTGGGGTGGGAGCAGTTCTTC
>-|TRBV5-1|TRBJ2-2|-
CASSPRTNTGELFF
TGCGCCAGCAGCCCTAGGACCAACACCGGGGAGCTGTTTTTT
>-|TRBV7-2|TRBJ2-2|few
CASSLQGLGELFF
TGTGCCAGCAGCTTACAAGGGCTCGGGGAGCTGTTTTTT
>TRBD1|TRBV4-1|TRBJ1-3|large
CASSQETGGINTIYF
TGCGCCAGCAGCCAAGAAACAGGGGGTATAAACACCATATATTTT
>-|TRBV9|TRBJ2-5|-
CASSVAPAPQETQYF
TGTGCCAGCAGCGTAGCCCCGGCGCCACAAGAGACCCAGTACTTC
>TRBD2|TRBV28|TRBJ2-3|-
CASSFTGGRGTDTQYF
TGTGCCAGCAGTTTCACCGGCGGGAGGGGCACAGATACGCAGTATTTT
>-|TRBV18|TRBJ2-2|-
CASSTIEMTGELFF
TGTGCCAGCTCAACCATCGAAATGACCGGGGAGCTGTTTTTT
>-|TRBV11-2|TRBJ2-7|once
CASSLAWDSYEQYF
TGTGCCAGCAGCTTAGCTTGGGACTCCTACGAGCAGTACTTC
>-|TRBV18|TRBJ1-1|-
CASSPQLQGGGTEAFF
TGTGCCAGCTCACCACAATTACAGGGTGGTGGGACTGAAGCTTTCTTT
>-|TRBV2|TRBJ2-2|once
CASSERYGGELFF
TGTGCCAGCAGTGAACGTTACGGGGGGGAGCTGTTTTTT
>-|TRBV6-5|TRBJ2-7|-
CASSLPGYEQYF
TGTGCCAGCAGCCTACCAGGGTACGAGCAGTACTTC
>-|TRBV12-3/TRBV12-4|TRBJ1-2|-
CASRRGSYGYTF
TGTGCCAGCAGGAGGGGGTCCTATGGCTACACCTTC
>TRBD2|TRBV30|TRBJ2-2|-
CAWRTSFNTGELFF
TGTGCCTGGAGGACTAGCTTTAACACCGGGGAGCTGTTTTTT
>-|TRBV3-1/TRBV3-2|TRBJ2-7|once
CASSQVNEQYF
TGTGCCAGCAGCCAAGTTAACGAGCAGTACTTC
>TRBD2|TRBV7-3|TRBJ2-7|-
CASSLWTSGEQYF
TGTGCCAGCAGCCTCTGGACTAGCGGTGAGCAGTACTTC
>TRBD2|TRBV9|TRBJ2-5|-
CASSTGGLAGGGQETQYF
TGTGCCAGCAGCACGGGGGGACTAGCGGGAGGAGGCCAAGAGACCCAGTACTTC
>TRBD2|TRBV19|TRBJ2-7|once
CASRVVAGDYEQYF
TGTGCCTCAAGAGTAGTAGCGGGAGACTACGAGCAGTACTTC
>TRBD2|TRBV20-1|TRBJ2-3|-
CSASGTSEGTSDTQYF
TGCAGTGCTAGTGGGACTAGCGAGGGTACTTCGGATACGCAGTATTTT
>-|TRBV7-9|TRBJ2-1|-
CASTWWRRNNEQFF
TGTGCCAGCACTTGGTGGCGGAGAAACAATGAGCAGTTCTTC
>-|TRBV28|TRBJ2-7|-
CASRQGFTYEQYF
TGTGCCAGCAGGCAGGGGTTTACCTACGAGCAGTACTTC
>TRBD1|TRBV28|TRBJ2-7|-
CARSGRGTGGREQYF
TGTGCCCGCTCGGGGCGGGGGACAGGGGGGAGAGAGCAGTACTTC
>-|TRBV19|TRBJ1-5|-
CASRGFGLNQPQHF
TGTGCCAGTAGGGGCTTTGGGCTTAATCAGCCCCAGCATTTT
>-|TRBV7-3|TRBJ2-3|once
CASSLHGRTDTQYF
TGTGCCAGCAGCTTACACGGGCGCACAGATACGCAGTATTTT
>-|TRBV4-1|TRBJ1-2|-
CASSQDISTPTYGYTF
TGCGCCAGCAGCCAAGATATTTCGACACCCACTTATGGCTACACCTTC
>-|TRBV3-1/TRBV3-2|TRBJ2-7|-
CASSQEVSAYEQYF
TGTGCCAGCAGCCAAGAAGTTTCGGCGTACGAGCAGTACTTC